The rows below give T cell receptor beta chains drawn from one sample of a study of T cells in Graves' hyperthyroidism and ophthalmopathy. Each CDR3 protein gets one entry after TCRdb re-called the multiplex PCR reads with MiXCR. The table lists roughly 660,000 distinct CDR3 sequences, about 18% of them singletons, with 15% in the top ten. The specimen sequenced was blood. These TCRs come from a man aged 50 to 60 with Graves' hyperthyroidism. Each CDR3 is given with its conserved first and last residue. A D gene is named only where the DNA matches it firmly. The size of a clone is reported for some rows only, either as once, few or many, or as a class for expanded clones.

d_gene,v_gene,j_gene,abundance,CDR3aa,CDR3nt
TRBD2,TRBV9,TRBJ2-1,few,CASSARGETYNEQFF,TGTGCCAGCAGCGCGCGGGGGGAGACCTACAATGAGCAGTTCTTC
TRBD1,TRBV2,TRBJ1-6,many,CASSPGSGTGNRLLHF,TGTGCCAGCAGTCCCGGTTCTGGGACAGGGAATCGTCTCCTCCACTTT
TRBD1,TRBV7-2,TRBJ1-1,-,CASRPGQGRRAFF,TGTGCCAGCAGACCGGGACAGGGGAGACGGGCTTTCTTT
TRBD1,TRBV3-1,TRBJ1-5,-,CASSQGGQAFPNNQPQHF,TGTGCCAGCAGCCAGGGCGGACAGGCGTTCCCCAACAATCAGCCCCAGCATTTT
TRBD2,TRBV19,TRBJ2-1,-,CASIEKAGGLLNEQFF,TGTGCCAGTATAGAAAAAGCGGGAGGGCTCCTCAATGAGCAGTTCTTC
TRBD2,TRBV5-1,TRBJ2-7,few,CASSAEGAGVYEQYF,TGCGCCAGCAGCGCGGAGGGCGCGGGAGTTTACGAGCAGTACTTC
-,TRBV29-1,TRBJ1-1,few,CSVEIGRGMNTEAFF,TGCAGCGTTGAAATTGGGAGGGGAATGAACACTGAAGCTTTCTTT
-,TRBV4-3,TRBJ2-7,few,CASSQGLRSSYEQYF,TGCGCCAGCAGCCAAGGACTCAGGAGCTCCTACGAGCAGTACTTC
-,TRBV9,TRBJ2-7,-,CASSAGMAGGTYEQYF,TGTGCCAGCAGCGCCGGGATGGCGGGCGGGACCTACGAGCAGTACTTC
-,TRBV6-2/TRBV6-3,TRBJ1-5,many,CASSFGGGGNQPQHF,TGTGCCAGCAGTTTCGGTGGGGGGGGCAATCAGCCCCAGCATTTT
TRBD2,TRBV20-1,TRBJ2-1,few,CSARGTSGRIHSYNEQFF,TGCAGTGCTAGGGGGACTAGCGGGAGAATCCACTCCTACAATGAGCAGTTCTTC
TRBD1,TRBV27,TRBJ2-3,many,CASSFRQGNTDTQYF,TGTGCCAGCAGTTTTCGACAGGGTAACACAGATACGCAGTATTTT
-,TRBV5-6,TRBJ1-2,few,CASSLLGRDYGYTF,TGTGCCAGCAGCTTATTGGGTCGGGACTATGGCTACACCTTC
-,TRBV20-1,TRBJ2-7,-,CSARERSFLVHEQYF,TGCAGTGCTAGAGAGAGATCCTTTTTAGTCCACGAGCAGTACTTC
-,TRBV6-5,TRBJ2-5,few,CASSYSTRETQYF,TGTGCCAGCAGTTACTCGACCAGGGAGACCCAGTACTTC
TRBD1,TRBV6-1,TRBJ2-7,-,CASSEINYPGQGDEQYF,TGTGCCAGCAGTGAAATAAACTACCCGGGACAGGGGGACGAGCAGTACTTC
-,TRBV19,TRBJ1-5,few,CASSIRVGTPSNQPQHF,TGTGCCAGTAGTATAAGGGTTGGGACACCTAGCAATCAGCCCCAGCATTTT
-,TRBV2,TRBJ2-3,many,CASSNRPGLDTQYF,TGTGCCAGCAGCAATCGACCGGGCCTTGATACGCAGTATTTT
-,TRBV7-9,TRBJ2-1,many,CASSPRRGSSYNEQFF,TGTGCCAGCAGTCCAAGGCGTGGGAGCTCCTACAATGAGCAGTTCTTC
-,TRBV27,TRBJ1-2,many,CASSAGQWGGYTF,TGTGCCAGCAGTGCTGGACAGTGGGGCGGCTACACCTTC
TRBD2,TRBV9,TRBJ2-5,many,CASSWGRTSGVQETQYF,TGTGCCAGCAGCTGGGGCCGGACTAGCGGGGTACAAGAGACCCAGTACTTC
-,TRBV2,TRBJ2-7,many,CASSEVNGGAKVWEQYF,TGTGCCAGCAGTGAAGTTAATGGGGGCGCGAAGGTCTGGGAGCAGTACTTC
-,TRBV29-1,TRBJ1-1,-,CSVDGWWEDTEAFF,TGCAGCGTTGATGGGTGGTGGGAGGACACTGAAGCTTTCTTT
-,TRBV7-8,TRBJ2-2,-,CASSWGPEDTGELFF,TGTGCCAGCAGCTGGGGTCCTGAAGACACCGGGGAGCTGTTTTTT
-,TRBV5-1,TRBJ2-3,-,CASSLNVGSSTDTQYF,TGCGCCAGCAGCTTGAATGTGGGATCTAGCACAGATACGCAGTATTTT
-,TRBV27,TRBJ2-7,many,CASRSTYEQYF,TGTGCCAGCAGAAGCACCTACGAGCAGTACTTC
-,TRBV28,TRBJ2-7,many,CASSGPLNSYEQYF,TGTGCCAGCTCAGGCCCCCTGAACTCCTACGAGCAGTACTTC
TRBD2,TRBV7-9,TRBJ2-6,-,CASSLGLAGIPGANVLTF,TGTGCCAGCAGCCTTGGACTAGCGGGAATACCTGGGGCCAACGTCCTGACTTTC
TRBD1,TRBV12-3/TRBV12-4,TRBJ1-1,many,CASSFGQGMNTEAFF,TGTGCCAGCAGTTTCGGACAGGGTATGAACACTGAAGCTTTCTTT
-,TRBV28,TRBJ1-1,many,CASSLGGRSDTEAFF,TGTGCCAGCAGCCTTGGGGGAAGGTCGGACACTGAAGCTTTCTTT
-,TRBV29-1,TRBJ1-4,many,CSVEDQYGGGEKLFF,TGCAGCGTTGAAGATCAATACGGGGGCGGTGAAAAACTGTTTTTT
TRBD1,TRBV7-8,TRBJ2-5,-,CASSYGQVRETQYF,TGTGCCAGCAGCTATGGACAGGTCAGAGAGACCCAGTACTTC
-,TRBV10-3,TRBJ2-1,many,CAISGSRDTYNEQFF,TGTGCCATCAGTGGGTCCCGGGACACCTACAATGAGCAGTTCTTC
TRBD1,TRBV6-2/TRBV6-3,TRBJ1-5,-,CASSRRTGATGQPQHF,TGTGCCAGCAGTCGACGGACAGGGGCGACAGGGCAGCCCCAGCATTTT
-,TRBV20-1,TRBJ2-1,-,CSARLADNEQFF,TGCAGTGCTAGACTAGCCGACAATGAGCAGTTCTTC
TRBD2,TRBV29-1,TRBJ2-5,many,CSVGLGQETQYF,TGCAGCGTGGGACTAGGACAAGAGACCCAGTACTTC
TRBD2,TRBV29-1,TRBJ2-7,few,CSAGGGIYEQYF,TGCAGCGCCGGGGGGGGGATCTACGAGCAGTACTTC
TRBD2,TRBV2,TRBJ2-3,few,CASSENLLAGHTDTQYF,TGTGCCAGCAGTGAAAATTTACTAGCGGGGCACACAGATACGCAGTATTTT
-,TRBV6-2/TRBV6-3,TRBJ1-1,many,CASSYTAMNTEAFF,TGTGCCAGCAGTTACACAGCTATGAACACTGAAGCTTTCTTT
-,TRBV19,TRBJ1-2,-,CASYDSLSLYRGYTF,TGTGCCAGTTACGACAGTCTATCGCTTTATAGAGGCTACACCTTC
-,TRBV27,TRBJ2-3,many,CASRWGHTQYF,TGTGCCAGCAGGTGGGGCCATACGCAGTATTTT
TRBD2,TRBV12-3/TRBV12-4,TRBJ2-1,many,CASSGLAGVYYNEQFF,TGTGCCAGCAGTGGACTAGCGGGAGTATACTACAATGAGCAGTTCTTC
-,TRBV27,TRBJ2-1,many,CASSGNYNEQFF,TGTGCCAGCAGTGGCAACTACAATGAGCAGTTCTTC
TRBD2,TRBV25-1,TRBJ2-1,-,CASSSTLAGGQEQFF,TGTGCCAGCAGTTCTACACTAGCGGGAGGGCAGGAGCAGTTCTTC
TRBD1,TRBV19,TRBJ1-1,few,CASTVTGSNTEAFF,TGTGCCAGTACTGTGACAGGGTCGAACACTGAAGCTTTCTTT
-,TRBV15,TRBJ2-7,many,CATSSTLGAYEQYF,TGTGCCACCAGCTCTACCTTAGGAGCCTACGAGCAGTACTTC
-,TRBV27,TRBJ1-5,few,CASSLRLYQPQHF,TGTGCCAGCAGTTTACGGCTATATCAGCCCCAGCATTTT
TRBD2,TRBV6-2/TRBV6-3,TRBJ2-2,many,CASRRGLANTGELFF,TGTGCCAGCAGGCGGGGACTAGCCAACACCGGGGAGCTGTTTTTT
-,TRBV19,TRBJ2-3,once,CASSNPITGFQADTQYF,TGTGCCAGTAGTAACCCCATTACAGGGTTCCAGGCAGATACGCAGTATTTT
TRBD2,TRBV7-9,TRBJ2-7,few,CASRPREGSYEQYF,TGTGCCAGCCGTCCAAGGGAGGGGTCCTACGAGCAGTACTTC
-,TRBV6-1,TRBJ2-6,-,CATQRGSGANVLTF,TGTGCCACCCAAAGGGGTTCTGGGGCCAACGTCCTGACTTTC
-,TRBV6-5,TRBJ2-1,-,CASSYKAANEQFF,TGTGCCAGCAGTTACAAAGCGGCCAATGAGCAGTTCTTC
TRBD2,TRBV11-2,TRBJ2-1,many,CASSLLAGPSYNEQFF,TGTGCCAGCAGCCTCCTAGCGGGGCCCTCCTACAATGAGCAGTTCTTC
-,TRBV19,TRBJ2-7,-,CASSTTGSIHEQYF,TGTGCCAGTAGCACAACAGGGAGCATCCACGAGCAGTACTTC
TRBD1,TRBV12-3/TRBV12-4,TRBJ2-1,few,CASSSGQGLYNEQFF,TGTGCCAGCAGTTCGGGACAGGGGCTGTACAATGAGCAGTTCTTC